This T cell receptor (beta chain) was sequenced during a study of T cell changes during pregnancy in multiple sclerosis (dated by TCRdb to between 2019 and 2020). Looking at the study overall: Changes in the T cell repertoire over the course of pregnancy were examined in this study in women with multiple sclerosis.

In regard to this clone: Its specific antigen is unknown. Per-nucleotide qualities are absent, and no much larger clonotype sits a single base away.

V is clipped by 4 bases and J by 2 bases, and the sequence between their germline boundaries is 20 bases long. From a lookup of the germline V gene, CDR1 and CDR2 are LGHNA and YSLEER. The CDR3 covers 17 residues, taking in both the cysteine and the phenylalanine. The sequence is cut down to CDR3 DNA, 51 bases in frame from base 1. Library preparation was by the immunoSEQ multiplex PCR assay. TCRdb provides this immuneACCESS table in a form limited to in-frame rearrangements. Some clones are lacking; in checked studies, under half of them reflect an unresolved V gene, and why the rest are absent is not known. This sample lists about 79,000 clones; 93% were detected once. The ten largest clones take up approximately 0.71% of the sample.

This TCR derives from a female donor in good health, enrolled as a control in a pregnancy study. This sequence uses TRBV4-3 and TRBJ2-5, with TRBD1 as a weak D call on 6 bases. This material consisted of peripheral blood, taken in the second trimester of pregnancy. The sequence in DNA is TGCGCCAGCAGCCCCACCTGGTTCTCGACAGGTCAAGAGACCCAGTACTTC. This codes for CASSPTWFSTGQETQYF.